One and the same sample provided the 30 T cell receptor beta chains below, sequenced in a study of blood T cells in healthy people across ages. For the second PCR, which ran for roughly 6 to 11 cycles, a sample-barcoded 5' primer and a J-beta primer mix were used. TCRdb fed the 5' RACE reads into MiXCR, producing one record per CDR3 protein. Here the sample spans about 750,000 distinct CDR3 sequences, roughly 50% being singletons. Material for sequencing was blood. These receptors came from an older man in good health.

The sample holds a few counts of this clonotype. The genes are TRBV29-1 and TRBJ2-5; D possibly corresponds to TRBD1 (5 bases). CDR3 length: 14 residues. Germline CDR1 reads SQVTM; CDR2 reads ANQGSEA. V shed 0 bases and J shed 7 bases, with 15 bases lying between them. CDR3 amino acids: CSVEDQRGSGTQYF. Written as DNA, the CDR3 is TGCAGCGTTGAAGATCAAAGGGGCTCCGGGACCCAGTACTTC.

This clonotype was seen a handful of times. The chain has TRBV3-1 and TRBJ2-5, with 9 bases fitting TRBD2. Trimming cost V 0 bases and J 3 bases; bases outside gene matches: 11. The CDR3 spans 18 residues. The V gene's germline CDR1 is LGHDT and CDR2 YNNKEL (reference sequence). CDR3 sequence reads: CASSQDFGRLAVKETQYF. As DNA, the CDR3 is TGTGCCAGCAGCCAAGATTTTGGGAGACTAGCGGTAAAAGAGACCCAGTACTTC.

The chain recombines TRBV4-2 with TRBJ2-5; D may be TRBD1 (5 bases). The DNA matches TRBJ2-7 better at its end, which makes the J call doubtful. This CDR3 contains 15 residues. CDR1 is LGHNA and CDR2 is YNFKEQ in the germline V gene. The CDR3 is CASSQEVGRVHEQYF. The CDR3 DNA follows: TGTGCCAGCAGCCAAGAAGTGGGCAGGGTCCACGAGCAGTACTTC.

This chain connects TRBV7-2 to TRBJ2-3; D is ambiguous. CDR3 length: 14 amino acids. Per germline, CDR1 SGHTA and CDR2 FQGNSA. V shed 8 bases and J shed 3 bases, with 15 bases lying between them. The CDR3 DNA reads TGTGCCAGCCGGATGCAGGTGTTAACAGATACGCAGTATTTT. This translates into CASRMQVLTDTQYF.

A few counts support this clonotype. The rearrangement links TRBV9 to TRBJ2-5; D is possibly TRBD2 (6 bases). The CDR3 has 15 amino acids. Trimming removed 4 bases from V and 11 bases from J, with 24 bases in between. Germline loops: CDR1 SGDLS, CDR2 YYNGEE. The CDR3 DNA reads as TGTGCCAGCAGCCCCGCGGGAAGCTCCTACAATGAGCAGTACTTC. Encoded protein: CASSPAGSSYNEQYF.

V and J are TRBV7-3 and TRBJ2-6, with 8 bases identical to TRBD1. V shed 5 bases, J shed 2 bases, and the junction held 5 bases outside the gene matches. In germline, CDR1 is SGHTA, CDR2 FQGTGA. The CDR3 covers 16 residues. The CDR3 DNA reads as TGTGCCAGCAGCGTCACAGGGGGAGCTGGGGCCAACGTCCTGACTTTC. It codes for CASSVTGGAGANVLTF.

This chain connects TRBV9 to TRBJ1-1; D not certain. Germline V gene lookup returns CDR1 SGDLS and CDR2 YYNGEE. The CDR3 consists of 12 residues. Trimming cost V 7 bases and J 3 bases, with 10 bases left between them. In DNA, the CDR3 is TGTGCCAGCGGACGGGCAGACACTGAAGCTTTCTTT. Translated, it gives CASGRADTEAFF. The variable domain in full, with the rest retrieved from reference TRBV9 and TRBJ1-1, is DSGVTQTPKHLITATGQRVTLRCSPRSGDLSVYWYQQSLDQGLQFLIQYYNGEERAKGNILERFSAQQFPDLHSELNLSSLELGDSALYFCASGRADTEAFFGQGTRLTVV.

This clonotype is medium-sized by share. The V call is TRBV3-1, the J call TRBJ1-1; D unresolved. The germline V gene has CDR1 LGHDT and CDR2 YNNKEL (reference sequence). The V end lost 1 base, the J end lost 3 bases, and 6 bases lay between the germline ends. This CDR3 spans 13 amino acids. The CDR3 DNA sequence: TGTGCCAGCAGCCAAGCCGGATACACTGAAGCTTTCTTT. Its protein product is CASSQAGYTEAFF.

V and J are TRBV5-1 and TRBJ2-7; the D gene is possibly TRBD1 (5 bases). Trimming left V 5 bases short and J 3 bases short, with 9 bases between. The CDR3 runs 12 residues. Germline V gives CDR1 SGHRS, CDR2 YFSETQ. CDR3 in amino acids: CASRTEDYEQYF. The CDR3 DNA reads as TGCGCCAGCAGGACAGAGGACTACGAGCAGTACTTC.

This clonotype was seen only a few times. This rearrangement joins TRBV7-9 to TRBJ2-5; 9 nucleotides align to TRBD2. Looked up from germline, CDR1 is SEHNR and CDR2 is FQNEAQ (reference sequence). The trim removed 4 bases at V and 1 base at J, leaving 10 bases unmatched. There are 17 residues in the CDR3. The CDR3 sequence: CASSYLGRGGLQETQYF. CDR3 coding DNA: TGTGCCAGCAGCTATCTGGGGCGGGGGGGCCTCCAAGAGACCCAGTACTTC.

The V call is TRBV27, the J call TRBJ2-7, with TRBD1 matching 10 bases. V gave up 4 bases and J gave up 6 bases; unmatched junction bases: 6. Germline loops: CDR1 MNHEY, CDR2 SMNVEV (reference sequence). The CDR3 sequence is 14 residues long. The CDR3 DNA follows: TGTGCCAGCAGTTGGAGGACAGGGGGGTCCGAGCAGTACTTC. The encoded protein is CASSWRTGGSEQYF.

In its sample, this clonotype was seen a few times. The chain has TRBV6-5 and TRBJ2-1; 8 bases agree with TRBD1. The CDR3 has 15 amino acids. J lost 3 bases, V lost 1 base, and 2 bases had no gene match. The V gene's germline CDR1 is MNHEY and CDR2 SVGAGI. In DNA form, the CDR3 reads TGTGCCAGCAGTTACTTCGACAGGGGCTACAATGAGCAGTTCTTC. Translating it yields CASSYFDRGYNEQFF.

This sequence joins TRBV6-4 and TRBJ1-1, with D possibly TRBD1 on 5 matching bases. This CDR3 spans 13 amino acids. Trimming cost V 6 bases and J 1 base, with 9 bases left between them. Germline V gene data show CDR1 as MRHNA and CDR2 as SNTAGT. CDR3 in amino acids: CASRGVGNTEAFF. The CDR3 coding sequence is TGTGCCAGCAGGGGGGTCGGGAACACTGAAGCTTTCTTT.

CDR3 sequence: CASSQISASTDTQYF. In nucleotides, the CDR3 is TGCGCCAGCAGCCAGATATCCGCTAGCACAGATACGCAGTATTTT. This chain uses TRBV4-1 with TRBJ2-3, with unresolved D. Per germline, CDR1 MGHRA and CDR2 YSYEKL. The CDR3 is made up of 15 amino acids. Trimming pared 3 bases from V and 0 bases from J, leaving 10 bases between.

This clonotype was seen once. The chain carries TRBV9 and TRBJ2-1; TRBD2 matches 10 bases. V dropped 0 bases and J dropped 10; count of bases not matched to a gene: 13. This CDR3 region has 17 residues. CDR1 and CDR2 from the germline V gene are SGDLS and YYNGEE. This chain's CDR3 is CASSVDVAGGPRGEQFF. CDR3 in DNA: TGTGCCAGCAGCGTAGACGTAGCGGGAGGTCCTAGAGGCGAGCAGTTCTTC.

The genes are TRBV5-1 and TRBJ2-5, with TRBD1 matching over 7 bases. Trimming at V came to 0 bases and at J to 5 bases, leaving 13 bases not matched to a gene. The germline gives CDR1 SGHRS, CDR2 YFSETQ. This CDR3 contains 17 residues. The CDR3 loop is CASSLEVAGGSRETQYF. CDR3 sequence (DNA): TGCGCCAGCAGCTTGGAGGTCGCAGGGGGTTCAAGGGAGACCCAGTACTTC.

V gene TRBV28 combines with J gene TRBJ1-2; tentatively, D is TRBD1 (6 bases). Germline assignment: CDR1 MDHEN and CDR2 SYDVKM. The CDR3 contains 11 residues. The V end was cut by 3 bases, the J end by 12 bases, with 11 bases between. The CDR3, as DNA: TGTGCCAGCAGTTTGTTCGGGGGCCACACCTTC. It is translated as CASSLFGGHTF.

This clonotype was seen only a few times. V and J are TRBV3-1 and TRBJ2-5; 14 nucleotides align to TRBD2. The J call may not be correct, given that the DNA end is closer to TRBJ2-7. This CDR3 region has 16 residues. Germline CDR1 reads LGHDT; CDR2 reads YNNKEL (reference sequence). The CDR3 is CASSLGTSGRVYEQYF. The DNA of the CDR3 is TGTGCCAGCAGCCTAGGGACTAGCGGGAGAGTGTACGAGCAGTACTTC.

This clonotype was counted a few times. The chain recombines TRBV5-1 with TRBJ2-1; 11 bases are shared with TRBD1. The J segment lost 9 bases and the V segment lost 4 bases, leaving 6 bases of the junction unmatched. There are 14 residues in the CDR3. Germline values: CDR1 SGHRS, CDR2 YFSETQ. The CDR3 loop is CASSPGQGASEQFF. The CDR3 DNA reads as TGCGCCAGCAGCCCCGGACAGGGGGCTAGTGAGCAGTTCTTC.

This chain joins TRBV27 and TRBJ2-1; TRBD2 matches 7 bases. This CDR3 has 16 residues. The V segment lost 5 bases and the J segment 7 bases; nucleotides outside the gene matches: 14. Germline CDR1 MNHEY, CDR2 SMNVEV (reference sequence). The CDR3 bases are TGTGCCAGCAGTGGTACCCGCGCTAGCGGCAAAAATGAGCAGTTCTTC. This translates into CASSGTRASGKNEQFF.

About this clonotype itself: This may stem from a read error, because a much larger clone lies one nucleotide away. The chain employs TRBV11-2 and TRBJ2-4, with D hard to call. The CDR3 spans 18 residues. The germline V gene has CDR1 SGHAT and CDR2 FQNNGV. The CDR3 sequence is CASSLIIHGIIAKNVQYF. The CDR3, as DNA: TGTGCCAGCAGCTTAATCATACACGGCATAATAGCCAAAAACGTTCAGTACTTC.

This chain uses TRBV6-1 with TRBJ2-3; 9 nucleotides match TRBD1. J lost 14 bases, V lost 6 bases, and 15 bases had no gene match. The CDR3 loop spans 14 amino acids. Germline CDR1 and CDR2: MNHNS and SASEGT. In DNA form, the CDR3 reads TGTGCCAGCAGGAGGGACAGGGAGCACAGATACGCGTATTTT. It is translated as CASRRDREHRYAYF.

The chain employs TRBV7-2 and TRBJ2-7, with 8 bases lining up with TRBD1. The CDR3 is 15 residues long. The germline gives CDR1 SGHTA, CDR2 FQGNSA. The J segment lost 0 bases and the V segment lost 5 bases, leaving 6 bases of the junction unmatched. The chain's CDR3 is CASSARDRSSYEQYF. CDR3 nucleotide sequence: TGTGCCAGCAGCGCCCGGGACAGGAGCTCCTACGAGCAGTACTTC.

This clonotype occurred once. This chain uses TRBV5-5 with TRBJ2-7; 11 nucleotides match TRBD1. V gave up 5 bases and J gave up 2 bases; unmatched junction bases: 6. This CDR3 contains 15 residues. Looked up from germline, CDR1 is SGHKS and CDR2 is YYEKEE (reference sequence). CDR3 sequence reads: CASRSPGQGAYEQYF. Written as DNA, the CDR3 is TGTGCCAGCAGGAGCCCGGGACAGGGGGCCTACGAGCAGTACTTC.

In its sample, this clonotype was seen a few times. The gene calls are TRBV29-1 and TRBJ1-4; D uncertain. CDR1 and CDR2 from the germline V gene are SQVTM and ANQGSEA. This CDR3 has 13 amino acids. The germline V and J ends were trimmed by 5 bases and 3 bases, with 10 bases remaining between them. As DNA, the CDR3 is TGCAGCGTTAGCCGGGAACCTAATGAAAAACTGTTTTTT. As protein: CSVSREPNEKLFF. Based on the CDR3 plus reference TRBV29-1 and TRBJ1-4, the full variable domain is SAVISQKPSRDICQRGTSLTIQCQVDSQVTMMFWYRQQPGQSLTLIATANQGSEATYESGFVIDKFPISRPNLTFSTLTVSNMSPEDSSIYLCSVSREPNEKLFFGSGTQLSVL.

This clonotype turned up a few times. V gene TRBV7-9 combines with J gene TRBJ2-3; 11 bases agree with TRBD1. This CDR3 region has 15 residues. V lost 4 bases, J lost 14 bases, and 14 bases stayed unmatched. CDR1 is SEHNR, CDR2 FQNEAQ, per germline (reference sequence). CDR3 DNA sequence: TGTGCCAGCAGCTACCCGGGACAGGGGGTCAGATACGCGTATTTT. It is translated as CASSYPGQGVRYAYF.

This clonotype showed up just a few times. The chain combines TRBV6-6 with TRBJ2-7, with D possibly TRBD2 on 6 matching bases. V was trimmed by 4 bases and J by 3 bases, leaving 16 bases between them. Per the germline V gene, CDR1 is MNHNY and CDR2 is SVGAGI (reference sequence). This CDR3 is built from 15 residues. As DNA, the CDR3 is TGTGCCAGCAGTTCACCCCTAGCGAATGACTACGAGCAGTACTTC. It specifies CASSSPLANDYEQYF.

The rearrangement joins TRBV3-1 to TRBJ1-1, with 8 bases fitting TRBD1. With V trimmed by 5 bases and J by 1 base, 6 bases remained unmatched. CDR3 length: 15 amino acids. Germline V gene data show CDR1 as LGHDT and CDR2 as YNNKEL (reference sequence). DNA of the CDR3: TGTGCCAGCAGCTACGGACAGGGAGGGAACACTGAAGCTTTCTTT. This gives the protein CASSYGQGGNTEAFF.

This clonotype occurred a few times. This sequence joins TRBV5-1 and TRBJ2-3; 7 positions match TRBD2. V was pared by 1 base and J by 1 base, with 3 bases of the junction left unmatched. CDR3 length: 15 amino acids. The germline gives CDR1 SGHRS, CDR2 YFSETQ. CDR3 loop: CASSLPSGRTDTQYF. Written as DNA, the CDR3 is TGCGCCAGCAGCTTGCCTAGCGGCCGCACAGATACGCAGTATTTT.

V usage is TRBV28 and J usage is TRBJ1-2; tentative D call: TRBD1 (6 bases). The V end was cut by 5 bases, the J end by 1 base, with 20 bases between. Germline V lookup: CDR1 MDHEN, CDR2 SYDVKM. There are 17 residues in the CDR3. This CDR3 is CASSPMVGARDNYGYTF. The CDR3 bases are TGTGCCAGCAGTCCGATGGTGGGGGCGAGGGATAACTATGGCTACACCTTC.